This section outlines one TCR beta chain sequence together with its context. Its specificity is not known. The sample originates from a study of shared clonotypes between healthy human individuals. Study results and caveats: At large depth, rarefaction still showed sorted-subset sequencing to be incomplete.

Replicate sorted-subset PCRs were loaded with around 0.2 ug DNA, 30,000 to 35,000 T cell genomes. Clones were sequenced by immunoSEQ multiplex PCR, and TCRdb holds only the in-frame ones, with some missing. The repertoire includes approximately 640,000 clones, less than 95% of them detected once, and approximately 35% sits in the top ten. The CDR3 runs 14 residues. V dropped 3 bases and J dropped 5 bases, with 13 bases sitting between them. Per the germline V gene, CDR1 is ENHRY and CDR2 is SYGVKD. The sequenced material came from memory CD8+ T cells from PBMCs. The subset denotes: CD45RO+ cells pooled with CCR7-negative TemRA cells. The sequence was collected from a man between 18 and 29 years old in good health. Some clones in this sample may be carry-over from other donors' samples. The chain has TRBV10-3 and TRBJ1-2, with D perhaps TRBD1 (6 bases). The chain's CDR3 is CAISDLGTRYGYTF. CDR3 coding DNA: TGTGCCATCAGTGACTTAGGGACACGGTATGGCTACACCTTC.